Listed below are T cell receptor beta chains from one sample, sequenced in a study of blood T cell repertoires in COVID-19. Libraries were prepared by immunoSEQ multiplex PCR; TCRdb keeps only in-frame clonotypes and omits some of them. The sample includes some 73,000 clones, under 90% of them seen just once. Specimen: peripheral blood. These TCRs come from a woman aged 60-75 years with acute or convalescent COVID-19. The conserved cysteine and the conserved F or W are not part of the CDR3 here. D genes are given only for firm matches.

D gene,V gene,J gene,CDR3 protein
TRBD2,TRBV5-5,TRBJ2-3,ASSLGASGSQDTQY
.,TRBV5-4,TRBJ1-1,ASRPTVNTEAF
TRBD1,TRBV6-5,TRBJ1-2,ASSLNRGEGYGYT
TRBD2,TRBV3-1/TRBV3-2,TRBJ2-1,ASSQDRLAGYNEQF
TRBD1,TRBV7-2,TRBJ1-2,ASSLGTGNGYT
.,TRBV5-6,TRBJ1-3,ASSSGTTYAGNTIY
.,TRBV6-6,TRBJ1-2,ASSRGGDYGYT
.,TRBV10-3,TRBJ1-4,AISDQGGRNEKLF
TRBD2,TRBV28,TRBJ2-2,ASSLFVAGAGELF
.,TRBV20-1,TRBJ1-4,SASGESTEKLF
.,TRBV19,TRBJ1-1,ASRETWAGAEAF
TRBD1,TRBV5-4,TRBJ2-2,ASSSPGQGNTGELF
.,TRBV7-3,TRBJ2-6,ASSLPGRANVLT
TRBD2,TRBV28,TRBJ2-3,ASSFWGGTDTQY
.,TRBV19,TRBJ1-5,ASSIRGEQPQH
TRBD2,TRBV20-1,TRBJ2-1,SASGREGSYNEQF
.,TRBV6-1,TRBJ2-7,ASSERRGAAYEQY
TRBD1,TRBV7-2,TRBJ1-6,ASSYIWTGGSPLH
.,TRBV11-2,TRBJ1-3,ASVRWDTNSGNTIY
.,TRBV5-1,TRBJ2-2,ASSLGGVSNTGELF
TRBD2,TRBV27,TRBJ2-5,ASSFGTSGGVETQY
.,TRBV6-5,TRBJ1-2,ASSYGGRGYGYT
.,TRBV15,TRBJ1-3,ATSGYRDQTPYI
TRBD1,TRBV9,TRBJ2-3,ASSVKTGRTDTQY
.,TRBV30,TRBJ1-6,AWSVSRTGLPLH
.,TRBV3-1/TRBV3-2,TRBJ1-1,ASKERNTEAF
.,TRBV28,TRBJ1-5,ASSWPRRRGLNQPQH
.,TRBV3-1/TRBV3-2,TRBJ2-3,ASSQALGNRGDTQY
.,TRBV6-6,TRBJ2-1,ASSYPTRRYEQF
.,TRBV28,TRBJ1-3,ASSLPGSSGNTIY
TRBD1,TRBV3-1/TRBV3-2,TRBJ2-7,ASSLEGQGYEQY
TRBD2,TRBV4-2,TRBJ2-5,ASSQDGEAGGGETQY
.,TRBV6-5,TRBJ1-1,ASSPGRGRTEAF
.,TRBV12-1,TRBJ1-2,ASSLADRPTNYGYT
.,TRBV14,TRBJ2-1,ASSPFVGKYNEQF
.,TRBV12-3/TRBV12-4,TRBJ2-7,ASSFGPEQY
TRBD1,TRBV4-2,TRBJ1-2,ASSQEDRDGYGYT
TRBD2,TRBV2,TRBJ2-1,ASSDYSGGPSKSNEQF
TRBD1,TRBV29-1,TRBJ1-2,SVSTGGSGYT
.,TRBV9,TRBJ2-2,ASSPPAQGGVTGELF
TRBD2,TRBV5-1,TRBJ2-1,ASSLGVTSGGYNEQF